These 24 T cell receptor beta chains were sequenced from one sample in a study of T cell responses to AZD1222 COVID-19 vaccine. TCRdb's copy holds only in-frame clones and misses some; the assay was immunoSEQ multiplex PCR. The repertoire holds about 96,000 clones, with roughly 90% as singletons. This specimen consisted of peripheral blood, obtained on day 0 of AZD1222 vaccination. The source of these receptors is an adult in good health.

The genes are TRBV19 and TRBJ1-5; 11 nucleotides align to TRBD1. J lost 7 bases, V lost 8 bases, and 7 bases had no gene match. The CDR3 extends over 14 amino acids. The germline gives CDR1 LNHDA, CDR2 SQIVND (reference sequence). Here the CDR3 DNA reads TGTGCCAGTTCTGGGACAGGGGGAAGGCAGCCCCAGCATTTT. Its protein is CASSGTGGRQPQHF.

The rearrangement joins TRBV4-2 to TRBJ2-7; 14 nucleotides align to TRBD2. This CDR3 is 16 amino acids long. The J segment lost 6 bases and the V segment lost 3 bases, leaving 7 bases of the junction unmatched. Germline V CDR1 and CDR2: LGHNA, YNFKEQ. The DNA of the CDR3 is TGTGCCAGCAGCCAGGGGACTAGCGGGAGTCTGCCCGAGCAGTACTTC. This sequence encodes CASSQGTSGSLPEQYF.

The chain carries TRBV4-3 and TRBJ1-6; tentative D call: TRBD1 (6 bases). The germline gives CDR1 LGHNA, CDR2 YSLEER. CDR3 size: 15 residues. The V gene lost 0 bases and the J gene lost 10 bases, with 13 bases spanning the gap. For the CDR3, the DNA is TGCGCCAGCAGCCAAGATCCGGGGGCTTTCTCACCCCTCCACTTT. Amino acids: CASSQDPGAFSPLHF.

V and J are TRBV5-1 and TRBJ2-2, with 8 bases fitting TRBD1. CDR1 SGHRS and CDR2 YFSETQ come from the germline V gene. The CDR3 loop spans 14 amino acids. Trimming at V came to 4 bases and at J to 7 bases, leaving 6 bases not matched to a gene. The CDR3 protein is CASSQTGVGGELFF. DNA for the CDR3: TGCGCCAGCAGCCAGACAGGGGTAGGCGGGGAGCTGTTTTTT.

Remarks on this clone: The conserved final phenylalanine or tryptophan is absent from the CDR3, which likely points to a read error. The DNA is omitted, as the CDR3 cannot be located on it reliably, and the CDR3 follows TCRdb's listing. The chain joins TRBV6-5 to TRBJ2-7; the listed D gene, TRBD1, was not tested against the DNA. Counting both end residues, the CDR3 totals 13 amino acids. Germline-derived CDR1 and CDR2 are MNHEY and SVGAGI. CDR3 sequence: CASRGDRGLRCSP.

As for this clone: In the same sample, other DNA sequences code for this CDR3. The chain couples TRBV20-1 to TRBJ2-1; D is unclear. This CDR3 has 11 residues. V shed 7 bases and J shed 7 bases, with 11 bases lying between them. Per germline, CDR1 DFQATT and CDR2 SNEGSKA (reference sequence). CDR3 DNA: TGCAGTGGTCTGGGTGGGAATGAGCAGTTCTTC. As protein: CSGLGGNEQFF.

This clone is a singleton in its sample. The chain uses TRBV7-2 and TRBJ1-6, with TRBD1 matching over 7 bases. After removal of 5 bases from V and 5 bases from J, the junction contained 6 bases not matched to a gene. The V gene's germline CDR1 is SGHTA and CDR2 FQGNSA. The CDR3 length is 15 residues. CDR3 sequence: CASSPRGTDNSPLHF. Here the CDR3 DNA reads TGTGCCAGCAGCCCTAGGGGGACAGATAATTCACCCCTCCACTTT. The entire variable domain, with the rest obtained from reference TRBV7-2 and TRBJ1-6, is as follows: GAGVSQSPSNKVTEKGKDVELRCDPISGHTALYWYRQSLGQGLEFLIYFQGNSAPDKSGLPSDRFSAERTGGSVSTLTIQRTQQEDSAVYLCASSPRGTDNSPLHFGNGTRLTVT.

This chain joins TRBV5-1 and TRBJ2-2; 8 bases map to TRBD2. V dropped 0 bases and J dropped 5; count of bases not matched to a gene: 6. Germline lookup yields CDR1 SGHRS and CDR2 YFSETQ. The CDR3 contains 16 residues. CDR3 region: CASSLGPGLGTGELFF. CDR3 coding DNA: TGCGCCAGCAGCTTGGGGCCGGGACTAGGAACCGGGGAGCTGTTTTTT.

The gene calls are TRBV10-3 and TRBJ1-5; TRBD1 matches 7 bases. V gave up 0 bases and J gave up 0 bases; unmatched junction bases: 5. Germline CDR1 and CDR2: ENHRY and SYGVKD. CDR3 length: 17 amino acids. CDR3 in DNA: TGTGCCATCAGTGAGTCGGACAGGCCTCATAGCAATCAGCCCCAGCATTTT. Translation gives CAISESDRPHSNQPQHF.

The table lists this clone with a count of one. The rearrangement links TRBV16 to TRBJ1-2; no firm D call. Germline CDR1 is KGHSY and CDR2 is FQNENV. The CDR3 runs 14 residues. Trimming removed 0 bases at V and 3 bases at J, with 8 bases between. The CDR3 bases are TGTGCCAGCAGCCAATCTACCAGAGACTATGGCTACACCTTC. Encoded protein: CASSQSTRDYGYTF.

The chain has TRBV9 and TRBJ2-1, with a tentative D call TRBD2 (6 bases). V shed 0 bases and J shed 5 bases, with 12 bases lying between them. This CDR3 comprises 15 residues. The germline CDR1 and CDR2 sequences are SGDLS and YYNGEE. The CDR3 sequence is CASSVEGWGDNEQFF. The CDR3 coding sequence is TGTGCCAGCAGCGTAGAAGGATGGGGGGACAATGAGCAGTTCTTC. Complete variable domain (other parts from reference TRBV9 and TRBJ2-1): DSGVTQTPKHLITATGQRVTLRCSPRSGDLSVYWYQQSLDQGLQFLIQYYNGEERAKGNILERFSAQQFPDLHSELNLSSLELGDSALYFCASSVEGWGDNEQFFGPGTRLTVL.

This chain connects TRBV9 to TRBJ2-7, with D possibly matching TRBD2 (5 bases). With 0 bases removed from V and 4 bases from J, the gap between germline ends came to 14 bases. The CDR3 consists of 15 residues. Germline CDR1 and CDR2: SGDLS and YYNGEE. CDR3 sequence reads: CASSVDVGLAYEQYF. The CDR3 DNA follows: TGTGCCAGCAGCGTAGATGTGGGTTTAGCGTACGAGCAGTACTTC.

The CDR3 spells CASSQDGTSGSSTDTQYF. The DNA of the CDR3 is TGTGCCAGCAGCCAAGATGGCACTAGCGGATCTAGCACAGATACGCAGTATTTT. The V call is TRBV4-2, the J call TRBJ2-3; 8 bases line up with TRBD2. The CDR3 consists of 18 residues. V was pared by 0 bases and J by 0 bases, with 8 bases of the junction left unmatched. Germline CDR1 and CDR2: LGHNA and YNFKEQ.

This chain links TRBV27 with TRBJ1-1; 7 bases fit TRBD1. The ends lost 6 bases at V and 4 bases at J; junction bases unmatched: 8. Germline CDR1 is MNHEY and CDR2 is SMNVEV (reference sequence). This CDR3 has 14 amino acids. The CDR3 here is CASRITGVSTEAFF. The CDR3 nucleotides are TGTGCCAGCAGGATTACAGGGGTGAGCACTGAAGCTTTCTTT.

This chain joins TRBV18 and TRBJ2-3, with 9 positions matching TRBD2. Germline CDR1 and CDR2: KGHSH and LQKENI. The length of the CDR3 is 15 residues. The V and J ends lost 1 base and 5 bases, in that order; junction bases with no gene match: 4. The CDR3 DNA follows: TGTGCCAGCTCACCACTTGGCGGGGGGGAAGATACGCAGTATTTT. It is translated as CASSPLGGGEDTQYF.

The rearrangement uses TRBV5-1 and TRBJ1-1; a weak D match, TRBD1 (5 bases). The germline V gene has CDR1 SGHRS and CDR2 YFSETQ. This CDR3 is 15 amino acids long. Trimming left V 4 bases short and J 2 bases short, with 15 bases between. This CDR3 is CASSAPGRSNTEAFF. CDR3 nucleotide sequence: TGCGCCAGCAGCGCACCGGGACGGTCAAACACTGAAGCTTTCTTT.

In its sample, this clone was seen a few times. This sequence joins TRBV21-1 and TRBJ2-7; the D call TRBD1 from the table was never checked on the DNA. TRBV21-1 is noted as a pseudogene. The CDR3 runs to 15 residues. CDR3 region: CASSKEAGYGYEQYF. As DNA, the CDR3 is TGTGCCAGCAGCAAAGAGGCAGGGTACGGCTACGAGCAGTACTTC.

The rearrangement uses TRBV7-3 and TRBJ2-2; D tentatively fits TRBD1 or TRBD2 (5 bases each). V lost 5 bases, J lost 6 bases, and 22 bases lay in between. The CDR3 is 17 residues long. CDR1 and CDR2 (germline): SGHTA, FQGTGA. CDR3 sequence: CASSPRPGHLGAGELFF. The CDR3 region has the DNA TGTGCCAGCAGCCCCCGGCCCGGACACCTCGGGGCCGGGGAGCTGTTTTTT.

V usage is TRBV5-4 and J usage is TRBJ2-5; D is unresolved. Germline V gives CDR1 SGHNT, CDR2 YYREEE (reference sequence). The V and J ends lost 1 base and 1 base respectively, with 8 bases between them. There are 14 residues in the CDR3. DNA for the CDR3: TGTGCCAGCAGCTTGTCAGCCTTCCAAGAGACCCAGTACTTC. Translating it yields CASSLSAFQETQYF.

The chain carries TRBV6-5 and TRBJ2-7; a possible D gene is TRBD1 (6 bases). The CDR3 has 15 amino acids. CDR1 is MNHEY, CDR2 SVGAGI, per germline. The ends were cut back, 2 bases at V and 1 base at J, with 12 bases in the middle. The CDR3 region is CASSYPQGPSYEQYF. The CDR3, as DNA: TGTGCCAGCAGTTACCCGCAGGGGCCGTCCTACGAGCAGTACTTC.

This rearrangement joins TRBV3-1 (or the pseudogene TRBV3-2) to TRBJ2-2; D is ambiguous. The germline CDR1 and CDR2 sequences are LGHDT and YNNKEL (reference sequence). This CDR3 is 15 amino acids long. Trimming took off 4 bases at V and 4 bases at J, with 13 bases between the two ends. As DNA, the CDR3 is TGTGCCAGCAGCCCCGGTCTTTCTCGCACCGGGGAGCTGTTTTTT. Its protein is CASSPGLSRTGELFF.

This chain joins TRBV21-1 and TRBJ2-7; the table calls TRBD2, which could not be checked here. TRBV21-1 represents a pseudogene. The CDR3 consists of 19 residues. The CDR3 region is CASSPLGGTSGRAGHEQYF. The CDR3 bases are TGTGCCAGCAGTCCCCTCGGGGGGACTAGCGGGAGGGCCGGCCACGAGCAGTACTTC.

CDR3 bases: TGCGCCAGCAGCGCGAGGAGCTCTGGGGCCAACGTCCTGACTTTC. Translation: CASSARSSGANVLTF. The gene calls are TRBV4-3 and TRBJ2-6; no clear D gene. Germline V gene data show CDR1 as LGHNA and CDR2 as YSLEER. CDR3 length: 15 residues. Between the trimmed V and J ends, which lost 5 bases and 0 bases, there was a span of 8 bases.

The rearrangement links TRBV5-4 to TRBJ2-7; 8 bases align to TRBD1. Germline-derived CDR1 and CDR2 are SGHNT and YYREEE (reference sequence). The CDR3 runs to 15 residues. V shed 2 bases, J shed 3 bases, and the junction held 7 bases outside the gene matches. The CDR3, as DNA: TGTGCCAGCAGCTTATGGACAGGGATCAACTACGAGCAGTACTTC. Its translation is CASSLWTGINYEQYF.